This TCR beta chain was identified in a study of blood T cell repertoires in COVID-19. The J segment lost 8 bases and the V segment lost 5 bases, leaving 8 bases of the junction unmatched. The CDR3 is 13 residues long. The V gene's germline CDR1 is SGHTA and CDR2 FQGTGA. Sequencing was performed with immunoSEQ multiplex PCR; in TCRdb, only in-frame clones are kept and a portion is missing. The data show over 250,000 clones, approximately 90% seen once. This clonotype was sampled from a woman between 50 and 59 years old who had recovered from COVID-19. Material for sequencing was PBMCs or T cells enriched from blood (not recorded which). The chain is built from TRBV7-3 and TRBJ1-2; 7 bases are shared with TRBD1. The CDR3 DNA reads as TGTGCCAGCAGCCGGGACAGTGACGGGGGCTACACCTTC. As protein: CASSRDSDGGYTF.